Here is one TCR beta chain with its context. Germline CDR1 MDHEN, CDR2 SYDVKM. The CDR3 has 13 amino acids. V was cut by 8 bases and J by 1 base, with 9 bases left in between. The sample is drawn from a study of blood T cell repertoires in COVID-19. As handled by the study authors: Reference gene primer amplification gave estimated nucleated cell counts. Produced via immunoSEQ multiplex PCR; TCRdb's table is partial and in-frame only. V, J and clone size derive from that table, while D and trimming were established from the DNA sequence. Among under 200,000 clones listed, 70% to 90% were seen once. This clonotype was sampled from a man aged 35 to 55 with active or convalescent COVID-19. The gene calls are TRBV28 and TRBJ1-5, with D unclear. Sequenced input: peripheral blood. The CDR3 DNA follows: TGTGCCAGCCAAGGGAGCAGCAATCAGCCCCAGCATTTT. It yields the protein CASQGSSNQPQHF. Filled out from reference TRBV28 and TRBJ1-5, the complete variable domain reads DVKVTQSSRYLVKRTGEKVFLECVQDMDHENMFWYRQDPGLGLRLIYFSYDVKMKEKGDIPEGYSVSREKKERFSLILESASTNQTSMYLCASQGSSNQPQHFGDGTRLSIL.